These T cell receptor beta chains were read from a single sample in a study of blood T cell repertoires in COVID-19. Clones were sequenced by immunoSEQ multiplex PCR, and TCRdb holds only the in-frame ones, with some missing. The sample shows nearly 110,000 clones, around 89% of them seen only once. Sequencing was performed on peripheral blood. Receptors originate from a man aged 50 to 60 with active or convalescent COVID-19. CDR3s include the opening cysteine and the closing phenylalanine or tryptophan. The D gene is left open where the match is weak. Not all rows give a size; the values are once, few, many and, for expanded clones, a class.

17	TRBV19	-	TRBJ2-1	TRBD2	CASSPSPSGSSYNEQFF	TGTGCCAGTAGTCCCTCCCCTAGCGGAAGCTCCTACAATGAGCAGTTCTTC
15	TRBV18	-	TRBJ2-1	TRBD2	CASSPPAGVDNEQFF	TGTGCCAGCTCACCCCCAGCGGGAGTAGACAATGAGCAGTTCTTC
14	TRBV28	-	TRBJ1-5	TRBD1	CASRGTGEYQPQHF	TGTGCCAGCAGAGGGACAGGGGAGTACCAGCCCCAGCATTTT
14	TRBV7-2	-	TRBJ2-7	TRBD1	CASSLAGTARGQYF	TGTGCCAGCAGCTTAGCCGGGACAGCCCGAGGGCAGTACTTC
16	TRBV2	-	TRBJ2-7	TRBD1	CASSGRDRRSSYEQYF	TGTGCCAGCAGTGGTCGGGACAGGAGAAGCTCCTACGAGCAGTACTTC
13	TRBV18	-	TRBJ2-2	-	CATALIDTGELFF	TGTGCCACCGCCTTAATAGACACCGGGGAGCTGTTTTTT
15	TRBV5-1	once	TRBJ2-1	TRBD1	CASSLGTGSYNEQFF	TGCGCCAGCAGCTTAGGGACAGGTTCCTACAATGAGCAGTTCTTC
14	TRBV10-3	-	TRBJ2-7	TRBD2	CAIRMTSGAYEQYF	TGTGCCATCAGGATGACTAGCGGGGCCTACGAGCAGTACTTC
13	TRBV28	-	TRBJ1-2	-	CASSSPGINGYTF	TGTGCCAGCAGTTCACCGGGAATAAATGGCTACACCTTC
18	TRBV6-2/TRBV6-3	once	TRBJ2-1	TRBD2	CASSSVLGTSGTYNEQFF	TGTGCCAGCAGTTCAGTCCTCGGGACTAGCGGGACCTACAATGAGCAGTTCTTC
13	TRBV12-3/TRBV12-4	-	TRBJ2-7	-	CASSSPLNYEQYF	TGTGCCAGCAGTTCTCCTCTAAACTACGAGCAGTACTTC
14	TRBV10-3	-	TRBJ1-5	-	CAISEQQGHQPQHF	TGTGCCATCAGTGAGCAACAGGGCCATCAGCCCCAGCATTTT
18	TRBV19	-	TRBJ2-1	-	CASSVTGFGMGTYNEQFF	TGTGCCAGTAGTGTTACAGGGTTTGGTATGGGCACCTACAATGAGCAGTTCTTC
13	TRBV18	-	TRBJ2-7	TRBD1	CASSPGTANEQYF	TGTGCCAGCTCACCCGGGACAGCCAACGAGCAGTACTTC
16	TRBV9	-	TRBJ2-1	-	CASSGRDSRAYNEQFF	TGTGCCAGCAGCGGACGGGACTCCAGGGCCTACAATGAGCAGTTCTTC
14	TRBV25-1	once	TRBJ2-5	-	CASSERVGAETQYF	TGTGCCAGCAGTGAACGGGTGGGAGCAGAGACCCAGTACTTC
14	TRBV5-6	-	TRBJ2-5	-	CASSRGTLQETQYF	TGTGCCAGCAGCCGCGGGACGCTTCAAGAGACCCAGTACTTC
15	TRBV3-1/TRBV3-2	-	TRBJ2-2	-	CASSLFLANTGELFF	TGTGCCAGCAGCCTATTCTTAGCGAACACCGGGGAGCTGTTTTTT
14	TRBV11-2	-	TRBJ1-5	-	CASSLAPSHQPQHF	TGTGCCAGCAGCTTAGCACCCAGTCATCAGCCCCAGCATTTT
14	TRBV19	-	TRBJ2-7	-	CASSQTGSSYEQYF	TGTGCCAGTAGCCAAACAGGGAGCTCCTACGAGCAGTACTTC
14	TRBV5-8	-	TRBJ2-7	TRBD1	CASSLGQGVGEQYF	TGTGCCAGCAGCTTGGGACAGGGGGTAGGCGAGCAGTACTTC
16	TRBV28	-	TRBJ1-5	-	CASLYGREVSNQPQHF	TGTGCCAGCTTGTACGGGAGGGAGGTTAGCAATCAGCCCCAGCATTTT
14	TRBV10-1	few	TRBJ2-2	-	CATRPAGNTGELFF	TGCGCCACCCGTCCCGCGGGGAACACCGGGGAGCTGTTTTTT
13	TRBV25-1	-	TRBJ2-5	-	CASSASGGETQYF	TGTGCCAGCAGTGCATCAGGTGGAGAGACCCAGTACTTC
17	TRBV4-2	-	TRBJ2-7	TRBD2	CASSQDRLAAPTYEQYF	TGTGCCAGCAGCCAAGATAGACTAGCGGCACCTACCTACGAGCAGTACTTC
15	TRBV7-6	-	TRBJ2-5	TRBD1	CASRFTQGAGETQYF	TGTGCCAGCAGGTTTACACAGGGGGCTGGGGAGACCCAGTACTTC
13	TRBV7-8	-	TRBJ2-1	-	CASSLRTKNEQFF	TGTGCCAGCAGCCTTCGGACTAAGAATGAGCAGTTCTTC
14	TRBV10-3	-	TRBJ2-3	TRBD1	CAITWDSSTDTQYF	TGTGCCATCACCTGGGACAGTAGCACAGATACGCAGTATTTT
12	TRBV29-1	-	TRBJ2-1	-	CSVVRESGEQFF	TGCAGCGTTGTTCGTGAATCCGGTGAGCAGTTCTTC
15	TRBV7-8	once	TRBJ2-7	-	CASRGWSGLTYEQYF	TGTGCCAGCAGGGGATGGAGCGGCCTGACTTACGAGCAGTACTTC
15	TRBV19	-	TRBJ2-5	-	CATRFSGLRQETQYF	TGTGCCACACGCTTCTCAGGGTTACGTCAAGAGACCCAGTACTTC
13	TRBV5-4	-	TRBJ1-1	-	CASRADRNTEAFF	TGTGCCAGCAGAGCTGACAGGAACACTGAAGCTTTCTTT
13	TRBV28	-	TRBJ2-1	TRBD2	CASSLAGADEQFF	TGTGCCAGCAGCCTAGCGGGAGCTGATGAGCAGTTCTTC
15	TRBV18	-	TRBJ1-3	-	CASSEQVDSGNTIYF	TGTGCCAGCTCAGAACAGGTTGACTCTGGAAACACCATATATTTT
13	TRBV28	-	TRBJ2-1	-	CASSYRTYNEQFF	TGTGCCAGCAGTTATAGAACCTACAATGAGCAGTTCTTC
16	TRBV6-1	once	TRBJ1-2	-	CASSEGWGGVNYGYTF	TGTGCCAGCAGTGAAGGTTGGGGGGGAGTAAACTATGGCTACACCTTC
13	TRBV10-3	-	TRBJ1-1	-	CAIRADMNTEAFF	TGTGCCATCAGGGCGGACATGAACACTGAAGCTTTCTTT
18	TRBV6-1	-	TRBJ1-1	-	CASSAETSLPWTRQWAFF	TGTGCCAGCAGTGCAGAGACGTCCCTGCCTTGGACACGCCAATGGGCTTTCTTT
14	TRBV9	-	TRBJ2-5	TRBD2	CASSGQGGQETQYF	TGTGCCAGCAGCGGTCAGGGAGGGCAAGAGACCCAGTACTTC
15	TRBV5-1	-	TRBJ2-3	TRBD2	CASSELAGQGDTQYF	TGCGCCAGCAGCGAACTAGCGGGTCAGGGGGATACGCAGTATTTT
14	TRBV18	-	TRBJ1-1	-	CASSPTRHNTEAFF	TGTGCCAGCTCACCAACCCGACATAACACTGAAGCTTTCTTT
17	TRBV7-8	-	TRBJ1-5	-	CASSLSPGGDSNQPQHF	TGTGCCAGCAGCCTCTCTCCGGGGGGGGATAGCAATCAGCCCCAGCATTTT
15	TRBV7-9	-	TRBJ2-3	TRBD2	CASSVWGGSTDTQYF	TGTGCCAGCAGCGTCTGGGGGGGTAGCACAGATACGCAGTATTTT
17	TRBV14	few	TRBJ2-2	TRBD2	CASSQGRETSIGGELFF	TGTGCCAGCAGCCAAGGACGGGAGACTAGCATAGGCGGGGAGCTGTTTTTT
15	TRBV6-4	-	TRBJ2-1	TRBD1	CASSDWTGSSNEQFF	TGTGCCAGCAGTGACTGGACAGGGTCTTCCAATGAGCAGTTCTTC
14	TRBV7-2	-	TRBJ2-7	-	CASSTGVSSYEQYF	TGTGCCAGCAGCACGGGAGTCAGCTCCTACGAGCAGTACTTC
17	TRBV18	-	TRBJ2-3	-	CASSRGSQAVSTDTQYF	TGTGCCAGCTCTCGCGGTTCACAGGCTGTAAGCACAGATACGCAGTATTTT
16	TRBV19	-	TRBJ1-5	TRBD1	CASSPQQGASNQPQHF	TGTGCCAGTAGTCCTCAACAGGGGGCTAGCAATCAGCCCCAGCATTTT
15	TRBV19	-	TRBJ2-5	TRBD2	CASSKGTSGQETQYF	TGTGCCAGTAGTAAGGGGACTAGCGGCCAAGAGACCCAGTACTTC
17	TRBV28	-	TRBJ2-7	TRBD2	CASSLMRGASGSYEQYF	TGTGCCAGCAGTCTAATGAGGGGGGCTAGCGGGAGTTACGAGCAGTACTTC
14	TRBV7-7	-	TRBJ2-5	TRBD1	CASSPDRGQETQYF	TGTGCTAGCAGCCCGGACAGGGGTCAAGAGACCCAGTACTTC
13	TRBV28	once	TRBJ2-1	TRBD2	CASSSSGRNEQFF	TGTGCCAGCAGCAGTAGCGGGAGGAATGAGCAGTTCTTC
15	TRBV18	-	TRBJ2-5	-	CASSPLQDIRETQYF	TGTGCCAGCTCACCACTACAGGACATTAGGGAGACCCAGTACTTC